What follows are 23 T cell receptor beta chains derived from one specimen sequenced in a study of T cells in Graves' hyperthyroidism and ophthalmopathy. RNA transcripts were the template for amplifying TCR beta CDR3 regions. The HTBI primer set was used in a first-round RT-PCR of the TCR CDR3. TCRdb reprocessed the multiplex PCR reads with MiXCR, giving one entry per CDR3 protein. Counted here are 300,000 to 450,000 distinct CDR3 sequences, 20% to 30% occurring once; the ten biggest clones make up roughly 80%. The sequencing sample was made of blood. These receptors were taken from a man aged 50-60 years with Graves' hyperthyroidism.

This clonotype was observed a handful of times. V gene TRBV28 combines with J gene TRBJ1-1; TRBD1 matches at 7 bases. V was clipped by 5 bases and J by 3 bases; unmatched bases: 6. This CDR3 contains 14 residues. Germline loops: CDR1 MDHEN, CDR2 SYDVKM. CDR3 region: CASSVSGGYTEAFF. The CDR3 bases are TGTGCCAGCAGTGTATCAGGGGGTTACACTGAAGCTTTCTTT.

V and J are TRBV7-9 and TRBJ2-7, with 8 positions matching TRBD1. Looked up from germline, CDR1 is SEHNR and CDR2 is FQNEAQ (reference sequence). The CDR3 runs 16 residues. J lost 1 base, V lost 6 bases, and 11 bases had no gene match. The CDR3 DNA follows: TGTGCCAGCAGTTCAACACCGGGACAGGAATCCTACGAGCAGTACTTC. This gives the protein CASSSTPGQESYEQYF.

Ten or more counts support this clonotype. The chain uses TRBV7-9 and TRBJ2-5; no reliable D call. Germline V gives CDR1 SEHNR, CDR2 FQNEAQ (reference sequence). The CDR3 runs to 13 residues. V was pared by 1 base and J by 5 bases, with 8 bases between. The CDR3 spells CASSLGVRETQYF. The DNA for the CDR3 is TGTGCCAGCAGCTTAGGAGTTCGGGAGACCCAGTACTTC.

The chain links TRBV19 to TRBJ1-2; 7 bases map to TRBD1. CDR1 and CDR2 (germline): LNHDA, SQIVND (reference sequence). The CDR3 covers 14 residues. V dropped 3 bases and J dropped 5; count of bases not matched to a gene: 6. This CDR3 is CASSIASGGYGYTF. CDR3 sequence (DNA): TGTGCCAGTAGTATCGCCTCAGGGGGGTATGGCTACACCTTC.

This clonotype came up many times. The chain recombines TRBV11-2 with TRBJ2-1; 9 nucleotides align to TRBD2. Germline V lookup: CDR1 SGHAT, CDR2 FQNNGV. With 8 bases clipped from V and 12 bases from J, the junction kept 11 bases outside the gene matches. The CDR3 has 13 amino acids. CDR3 DNA: TGTGCCAGCGAGTGGTTGGCGGGAGGGCCGCAGTTCTTC. Its translation: CASEWLAGGPQFF.

Only a few counts were recorded for this clonotype. This chain links TRBV27 with TRBJ2-2, with a weak D call TRBD2 (6 bases). The CDR3 is made up of 15 amino acids. CDR1 and CDR2 from the germline V gene are MNHEY and SMNVEV (reference sequence). Deletions cut 6 bases from V and 2 bases from J, with 13 bases between. CDR3 residues: CASRGPGGNTGELFF. In nucleotides, the CDR3 is TGTGCCAGCAGAGGTCCCGGGGGAAACACCGGGGAGCTGTTTTTT.

This chain connects TRBV10-3 to TRBJ2-7; D is possibly TRBD1 (6 bases). CDR3 length: 12 residues. Germline V gene sequence: CDR1 ENHRY, CDR2 SYGVKD. Trimming removed 10 bases at V and 1 base at J, with 11 bases between. The CDR3 DNA reads TGTGCCACGAGGGACATTTCCTACGAGCAGTACTTC. It translates to CATRDISYEQYF.

This clonotype occurred a few times. The V gene is TRBV20-1, the J gene TRBJ2-5; TRBD1 is a possible D gene (6 bases). The CDR3 contains 14 residues. Trimming left V 5 bases short and J 0 bases short, with 13 bases between. Germline assignment: CDR1 DFQATT and CDR2 SNEGSKA (reference sequence). CDR3 sequence (DNA): TGCAGTGCTTACGACAGGAGGTACCAAGAGACCCAGTACTTC. Its translation: CSAYDRRYQETQYF.

This clonotype has just a few counts. V gene TRBV6-1 combines with J gene TRBJ2-1; D call uncertain. This CDR3 spans 13 amino acids. CDR1 is MNHNS, CDR2 SASEGT, per germline. V shed 5 bases and J shed 7 bases, with 12 bases lying between them. Here the CDR3 DNA reads TGTGCCAGCAGTCCCCAATGGTGGAATGAGCAGTTCTTC. Encoded protein: CASSPQWWNEQFF.

This clonotype came up a few times. The J gene is TRBJ1-1, the V gene TRBV19, with 7 bases fitting TRBD1. The CDR3 extends over 14 amino acids. The ends lost 5 bases at V and 4 bases at J; junction bases unmatched: 7. CDR1 LNHDA and CDR2 SQIVND come from the germline V gene (reference sequence). The DNA of the CDR3 is TGTGCCAGTAGTTCTTACAGGGGAAGCACTGAAGCTTTCTTT. It is translated as CASSSYRGSTEAFF.

This clonotype occurred once. V usage is TRBV18 and J usage is TRBJ1-5, with 8 bases lining up with TRBD1. The CDR3 consists of 15 residues. Trimming removed 3 bases from V and 6 bases from J; junction bases left unmatched: 7. Looked up from germline, CDR1 is KGHSH and CDR2 is LQKENI. CDR3 sequence: CASSPGQGGGQPQHF. CDR3 nucleotide sequence: TGTGCCAGCTCACCTGGACAGGGAGGAGGTCAGCCCCAGCATTTT.

About this clonotype itself: A much larger clone differs by one base, so this may be a read error. As the CDR3 is not closed by the conserved phenylalanine or tryptophan, this likely results from a read error. The chain is built from TRBV6-2 or TRBV6-3 and TRBJ2-1, with D possibly being TRBD1 or TRBD2 (5 bases each). CDR3 length: 15 residues. V was shortened by 6 bases and J by 3 bases, with 15 bases between the two germline ends. Germline V gives CDR1 MNHEY, CDR2 SVGEGT. The CDR3 protein is CASRPRETDYNEQFL. In DNA, the CDR3 is TGTGCCAGCAGGCCCAGGGAGACAGACTACAATGAGCAGTTCCTC.

The table lists this clonotype with a few counts. The rearrangement links TRBV20-1 to TRBJ2-5, with 9 bases lining up with TRBD2. Trimming took 6 bases from V and 2 from J; bases not matched to a gene: 4. Germline V lookup: CDR1 DFQATT, CDR2 SNEGSKA (reference sequence). CDR3 length equals 13 residues. CDR3 DNA: TGCAGTGCCGATAGCGGGAGACAAGAGACCCAGTACTTC. Protein product: CSADSGRQETQYF.

This clonotype turned up a few times. The rearrangement joins TRBV10-3 to TRBJ2-3, with D uncertain. This CDR3 spans 13 amino acids. Germline-derived CDR1 and CDR2 are ENHRY and SYGVKD. Trimming shortened V by 7 bases and J by 0 bases, and 8 bases separated the two germline ends. The CDR3 DNA reads TGTGCCATCACTGGCAGTAGCACAGATACGCAGTATTTT. This translates into CAITGSSTDTQYF.

This clonotype occurred a few times. The chain recombines TRBV19 with TRBJ1-1; D gene uncertain. The CDR3 contains 16 residues. With 5 bases removed from V and 2 bases from J, the gap between germline ends came to 18 bases. CDR1 and CDR2 from the germline V gene are LNHDA and SQIVND (reference sequence). The CDR3 DNA follows: TGTGCCAGTAGTTGGGAAGAGGGAACTTTAAACACTGAAGCTTTCTTT. Encoded protein: CASSWEEGTLNTEAFF.

A few counts support this clonotype. The chain has TRBV15 and TRBJ1-2, with unresolved D. Germline-derived CDR1 and CDR2 are LNHNV and YYDKDF (reference sequence). Trimming cost V 3 bases and J 4 bases, with 9 bases left between them. The CDR3 loop spans 13 amino acids. CDR3 coding DNA: TGTGCCACCAGCAGTACACGGACCTATGGCTACACCTTC. It translates to CATSSTRTYGYTF.

This clonotype was seen repeatedly, ten times or more. The rearrangement links TRBV2 to TRBJ2-5, with 7 bases lining up with TRBD2. This CDR3 is 14 amino acids long. With 4 bases clipped from V and 9 bases from J, the junction kept 11 bases outside the gene matches. Germline V gene sequence: CDR1 SNHLY, CDR2 FYNNEI. CDR3 sequence (DNA): TGTGCCAGCAGTGGCACCGCTGGGGGGGACGCCCAGTACTTC. It yields the protein CASSGTAGGDAQYF.

This clonotype has more than one count but fewer than ten. V and J are TRBV9 and TRBJ2-1; no reliable D call. V was pared by 4 bases and J by 8 bases, with 10 bases between. Germline loops: CDR1 SGDLS, CDR2 YYNGEE. The CDR3 has 12 amino acids. CDR3 DNA: TGTGCCAGCAGCCAAAAACCGGATGAGCAGTTCTTC. Its translation is CASSQKPDEQFF.

In this sample, this clonotype turned up many times. The chain is built from TRBV6-2 or TRBV6-3 and TRBJ2-3, with 11 bases lining up with TRBD2. With V trimmed by 6 bases and J by 1 base, 3 bases remained unmatched. CDR1 and CDR2 from the germline V gene are MNHEY and SVGEGT. The CDR3 has 15 residues. CDR3: CASRSLAGGTDTQYF. CDR3 bases: TGTGCCAGCAGATCACTAGCGGGAGGCACAGATACGCAGTATTTT.

The chain carries TRBV19 and TRBJ2-1; D is possibly TRBD2 (6 bases). The V gene lost 3 bases and the J gene lost 4 bases, with 10 bases spanning the gap. Germline V CDR1 and CDR2: LNHDA, SQIVND (reference sequence). This CDR3 is built from 14 residues. The CDR3 reads CASSMAGKYNEQFF. The CDR3 region has the DNA TGTGCCAGTAGTATGGCGGGGAAGTACAATGAGCAGTTCTTC.

The chain joins TRBV2 to TRBJ1-5, with D unresolved. The CDR3 totals 16 residues. Trimming left V 0 bases short and J 1 base short, with 10 bases between. The germline CDR1 and CDR2 sequences are SNHLY and FYNNEI. CDR3 nucleotide sequence: TGTGCCAGCAGTGAAGCCCCCGGCAGAAGCAATCAGCCCCAGCATTTT. Its translation is CASSEAPGRSNQPQHF.

This clonotype was seen a handful of times. V is TRBV27 and J is TRBJ2-2; 9 bases fit TRBD2. CDR3 size: 17 residues. The V and J ends lost 4 bases and 4 bases, in that order; junction bases with no gene match: 10. Germline loops: CDR1 MNHEY, CDR2 SMNVEV (reference sequence). CDR3 amino acids: CASSWKASGTGTGELFF. In DNA form, the CDR3 reads TGTGCCAGCAGTTGGAAAGCTAGCGGGACGGGCACCGGGGAGCTGTTTTTT.

This clonotype occurred many times. The V gene is TRBV28, the J gene TRBJ2-7; maybe TRBD2 (6 bases). CDR1 and CDR2 (germline): MDHEN, SYDVKM. The CDR3 loop spans 15 amino acids. Trimming removed 5 bases at V and 5 bases at J, with 19 bases between. CDR3 in DNA: TGTGCCAGCAGTGGGGGAGGCGGGAAGGCGGACGAGCAGTACTTC. This gives the protein CASSGGGGKADEQYF.